Reported below is one T cell receptor beta chain. Its antigen is undetermined. The source of the sample is a study of T-cell memory formation after mild COVID-19. The wider study: Largely donor-specific sequence clusters came from a couple of donors.

Germline V gives CDR1 MNHEY, CDR2 SVGEGT. The V end lost 8 bases, the J end lost 10 bases, and 12 bases lay between the germline ends. The CDR3 spans 11 residues. Study-level findings and limits: Contracting CD4+ clones lay largely in CM and EM, with CD8+ ones residing in EMRA. Clones contracting over day 15 to 85 were CD4/CD8 balanced, with later expanders leaning CD4+.

With constant-segment primers, 5'RACE yielded cDNA libraries of TCR alpha and TCR beta that carried sample barcodes and UMIs. TCRdb ran MiXCR on the 5' RACE reads and lists one entry per CDR3 protein. The sample shows about 360,000 distinct CDR3 sequences, roughly 14% of them seen only once. The clonotype comes from a man younger than 30 who had mild COVID-19 (a few samples of this study predate the infection). Cell type and time point are not known. The chain carries TRBV6-2 or TRBV6-3 and TRBJ2-1; D might be TRBD1 (6 bases). Sequenced input: PBMCs or a T cell subset sorted from them (not recorded which). The CDR3: CASQGTGEQFF. CDR3 sequence (DNA): TGTGCCAGCCAGGGTACAGGGGAGCAGTTCTTC.